A single sample is the source of the 8 T cell receptor beta chains below, sequenced in a study of monozygotic twins with inflammatory bowel disease. TCRdb reprocessed the 5' RACE reads and reports one entry per CDR3 protein, with no DNA. The sample is made up of 93,000 or so distinct CDR3 sequences, and the top ten hold 1.9% of it. Source material: blood. The receptors stem from a human donor with ulcerative colitis or Crohn's disease, or a healthy co-twin of an affected twin (not recorded which).

The J gene is TRBJ1-5, the V gene TRBV2. Germline V gene sequence: CDR1 SNHLY, CDR2 FYNNEI. This CDR3 contains 15 residues. The CDR3 sequence is CASSRTGPRNQPQHF.

The chain links TRBV3-1 to TRBJ2-1; TCRdb gives TRBD1 as the D gene, but with no DNA this cannot be confirmed. This CDR3 contains 18 residues. Germline CDR1 and CDR2: LGHDT and YNNKEL (reference sequence). CDR3 loop: CASSLTTTVGQGYNEQFF.

The CDR3 sequence: CASSSILAGEETQYF. V gene TRBV12-3 or TRBV12-4 combines with J gene TRBJ2-5; TCRdb indicates TRBD2, and absent DNA this call remains unverified. The CDR3 contains 15 residues.

The CDR3 spells CASRPDRGERIDTIYF. This rearrangement joins TRBV5-1 to TRBJ1-3; with no DNA, the TCRdb D assignment of TRBD1 cannot be verified. Germline V gene data show CDR1 as SGHRS and CDR2 as YFSETQ. The CDR3 is 16 amino acids.

This sequence joins TRBV5-1 and TRBJ2-3; TCRdb designates TRBD2, a call that cannot be tested without DNA. There are 17 residues in the CDR3. Looked up from germline, CDR1 is SGHRS and CDR2 is YFSETQ. The CDR3: CASSLDLSGASTDTQYF.

V gene TRBV29-1 combines with J gene TRBJ2-5. Germline values: CDR1 SQVTM, CDR2 ANQGSEA. CDR3 size: 14 residues. The CDR3 protein is CSVEVVVMEETQYF.

The V and J genes are TRBV19 and TRBJ1-5; absent DNA, TCRdb's TRBD1 call cannot be checked. Germline CDR1 LNHDA, CDR2 SQIVND (reference sequence). The CDR3 has 16 residues. The CDR3: CATSQDSFYSNQPQHF. Full variable domain (remainder filled in from reference TRBV19 and TRBJ1-5): DGGITQSPKYLFRKEGQNVTLSCEQNLNHDAMYWYRQDPGQGLRLIYYSQIVNDFQKGDIAEGYSVSREKKESFPLTVTSAQKNPTAFYLCATSQDSFYSNQPQHFGDGTRLSIL.

The chain combines TRBV30 with TRBJ2-1; absent DNA, TCRdb's TRBD1 call cannot be checked. Germline V gene lookup returns CDR1 GTSNPN and CDR2 SVGIG (reference sequence). This CDR3 region has 11 residues. CDR3 in amino acids: CAWTGAGEQFF.